This TCR beta chain was recovered during a study of T cell repertoires in cytomegalovirus infection. TCRdb independently ran MiXCR on the reads; one entry per CDR3 protein. This repertoire shows some 120,000 distinct CDR3 sequences, about 9.5% found once; its top ten account for approximately 30%. In its sample, this clonotype was seen a few times. Its antigen is currently unknown. The CDR3 is made up of 16 amino acids. Germline V gene data show CDR1 as SEHNR and CDR2 as FQNEAQ (reference sequence). Trimming took 0 bases from V and 3 from J; bases not matched to a gene: 7. This receptor was obtained from a human donor in good health (CMV status not recorded). Some clones in this sample may be carry-over from other donors' samples. V gene TRBV7-9 combines with J gene TRBJ1-2, with 7 bases matching TRBD1. The sample taken for sequencing was PBMCs, sequenced either directly or after in vitro stimulation (not recorded which). The CDR3 here is CASSLATGMAYYGYTF. CDR3 sequence (DNA): TGTGCCAGCAGCTTAGCGACAGGGATGGCGTACTATGGCTACACCTTC. The full variable domain, in which reference TRBV7-9 and TRBJ1-2 provide the parts outside the CDR3, is DTGVSQNPRHKITKRGQNVTFRCDPISEHNRLYWYRQTLGQGPEFLTYFQNEAQLEKSRLLSDRFSAERPKGSFSTLEIQRTEQGDSAMYLCASSLATGMAYYGYTFGSGTRLTVV.